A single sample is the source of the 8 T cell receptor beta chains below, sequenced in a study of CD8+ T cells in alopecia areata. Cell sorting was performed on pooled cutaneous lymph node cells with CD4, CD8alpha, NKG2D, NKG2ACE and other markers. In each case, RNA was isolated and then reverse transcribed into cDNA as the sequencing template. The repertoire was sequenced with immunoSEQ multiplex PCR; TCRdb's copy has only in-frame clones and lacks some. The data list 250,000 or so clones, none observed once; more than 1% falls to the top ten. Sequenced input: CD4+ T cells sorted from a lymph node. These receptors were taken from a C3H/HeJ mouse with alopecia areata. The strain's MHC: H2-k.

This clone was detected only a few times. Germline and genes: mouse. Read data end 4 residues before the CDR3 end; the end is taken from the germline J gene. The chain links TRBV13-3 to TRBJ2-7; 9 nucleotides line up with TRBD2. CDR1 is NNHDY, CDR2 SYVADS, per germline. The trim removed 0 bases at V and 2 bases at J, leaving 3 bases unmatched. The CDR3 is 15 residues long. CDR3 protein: CASSDAAGGAYEQYF. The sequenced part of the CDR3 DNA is TGTGCCAGCAGTGATGCGGCTGGGGGGGCCTAT.

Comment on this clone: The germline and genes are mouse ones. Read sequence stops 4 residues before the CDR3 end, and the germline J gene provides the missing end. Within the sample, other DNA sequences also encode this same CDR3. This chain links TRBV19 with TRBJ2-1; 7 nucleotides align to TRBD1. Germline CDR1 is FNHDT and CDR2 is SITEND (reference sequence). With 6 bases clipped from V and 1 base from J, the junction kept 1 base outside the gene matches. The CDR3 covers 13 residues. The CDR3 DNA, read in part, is TGTGCCAGCAAGACAGGGAACTATGCT. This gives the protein CASKTGNYA. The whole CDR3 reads CASKTGNYAEQFF.

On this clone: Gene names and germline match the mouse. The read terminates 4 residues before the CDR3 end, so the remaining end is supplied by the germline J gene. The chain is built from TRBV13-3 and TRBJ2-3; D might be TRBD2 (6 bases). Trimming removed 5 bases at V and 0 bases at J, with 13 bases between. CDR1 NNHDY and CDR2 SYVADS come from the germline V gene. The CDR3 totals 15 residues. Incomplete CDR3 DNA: TGTGCCAGCAGGCTGGGGAGGGGTAGTGCAGAA. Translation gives CASRLGRGSAE. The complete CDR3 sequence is CASRLGRGSAETLYF.

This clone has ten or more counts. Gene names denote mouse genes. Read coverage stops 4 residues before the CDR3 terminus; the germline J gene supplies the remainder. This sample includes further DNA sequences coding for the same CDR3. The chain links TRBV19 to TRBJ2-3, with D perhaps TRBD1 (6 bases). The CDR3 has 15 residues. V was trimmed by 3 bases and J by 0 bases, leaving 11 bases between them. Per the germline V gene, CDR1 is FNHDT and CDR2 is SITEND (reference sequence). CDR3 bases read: TGTGCCAGCAGTACCGGGACAACTAGTGCAGAA. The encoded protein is CASSTGTTSAE. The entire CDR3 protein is CASSTGTTSAETLYF.

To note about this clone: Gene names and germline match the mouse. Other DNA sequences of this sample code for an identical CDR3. Partial CDR3 DNA: TGTGCCAGCGGTGGGACAGGGGGGAACTATGCT. It yields the protein CASGGTGGNYA. The full CDR3 sequence reads CASGGTGGNYAEQFF. This chain joins TRBV13-2 and TRBJ2-1; 10 bases map to TRBD1. The CDR3 end falls 4 residues outside the read, so it is completed with the germline J gene. Germline assignment: CDR1 NNHNN and CDR2 SYGAGS (reference sequence). CDR3 size: 15 residues. The J segment lost 1 base and the V segment lost 3 bases, leaving 1 base of the junction unmatched.

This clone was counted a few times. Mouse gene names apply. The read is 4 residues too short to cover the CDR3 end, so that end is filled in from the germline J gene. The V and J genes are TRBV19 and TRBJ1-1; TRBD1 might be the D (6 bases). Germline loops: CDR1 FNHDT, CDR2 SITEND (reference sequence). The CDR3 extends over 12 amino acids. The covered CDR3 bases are TGTGCCAGCAGCAGACAGGAGAGA. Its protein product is CASSRQER. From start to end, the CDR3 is CASSRQEREVFF.

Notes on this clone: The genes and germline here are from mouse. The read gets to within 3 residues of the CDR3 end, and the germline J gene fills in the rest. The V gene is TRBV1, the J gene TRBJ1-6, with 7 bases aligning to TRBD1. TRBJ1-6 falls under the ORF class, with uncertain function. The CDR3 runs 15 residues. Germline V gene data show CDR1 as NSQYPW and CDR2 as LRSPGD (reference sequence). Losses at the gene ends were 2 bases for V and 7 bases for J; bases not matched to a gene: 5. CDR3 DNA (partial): TGCACCTGCAGTGCATTACAGGGGAGCAATTCGCCC. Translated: CTCSALQGSNSP. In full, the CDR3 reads CTCSALQGSNSPLYF.

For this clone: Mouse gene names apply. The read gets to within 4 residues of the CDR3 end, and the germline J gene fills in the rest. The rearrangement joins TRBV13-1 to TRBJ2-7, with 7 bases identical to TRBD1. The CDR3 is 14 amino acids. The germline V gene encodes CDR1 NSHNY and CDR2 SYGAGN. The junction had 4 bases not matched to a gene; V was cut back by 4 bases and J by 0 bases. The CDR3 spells CASSLDRSSYEQYF. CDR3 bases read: TGTGCCAGCAGTTTGGACAGGAGCTCCTAT.